This entry is about one T cell receptor (beta chain). Many counts were recorded for this clonotype. This clone's antigen is unknown. It has no much larger one-base neighbor in the sample; base qualities were not kept. The data derive from a study of blood T cells in healthy people across ages (dated by TCRdb to 2013 to 2016). Turning to the overall study: In model experiments, roughly one uniquely barcoded TCR beta cDNA molecule per two T cells was captured by template switching. The study measured age-related changes in TCR beta repertoire diversity using deep sequencing normalized with unique cDNA molecular identifiers. Donors were grouped into four age groups: young (average 16 years), middle-aged (approximately 41), aged (around 60) and long-lived (approximately 82). Donors of different ages were randomly distributed across sequencing lanes to avoid experimental bias. For two donors (one aged 18 to 29 and one aged 80 or older), the study analyzed two additional independent replicas of 1 million unique cDNA reads from the same blood draw. The research as a whole found: Compared with the aged group, more naive CD4+ T cells, fewer expanded clones and increased TCR diversity were shown by the long-lived group, suggesting age selection. Observed TCR beta diversity correlated strongly with the percentage of naive T cells measured by flow cytometry. Total diversity estimates from one million sequenced T cells were considered lower bounds and underestimates. As age increased, observed TCR beta diversity per million T cells dropped in a roughly linear way, and a significant reduction was already evident by age about 40. Donor CMV infection status was unknown, potentially confounding age-related changes in expanded clonotypes. Since profiling was done on bulk unsorted PBMCs, naive and antigen-experienced compartments could not be conclusively compared.

The roughly 39 donors, aged about 6 to 95 years, were systemically healthy Caucasian individuals from Russia. Ten milliliters of peripheral blood were drawn from each donor into EDTA-treated Vacutainer tubes. Ficoll-Paque density-gradient centrifugation was used to isolate PBMCs, with at least 7 million per sample. Trizol reagent was used to extract total RNA from the PBMCs, yielding at least 5.5 micrograms per sample. Naive CD45RAhigh/CD27high T cell percentages were measured by flow cytometry on a PBMC aliquot from every donor. Preparation of the library involved 5' RACE. The run used an Illumina HiSeq 2500. A second roughly 7 to 11 cycle PCR used a sample-barcoded 5' primer and a J-beta primer mix. A unique molecular identifier was introduced onto each TCR beta cDNA molecule by a template-switch 5' adaptor carrying 12 random nucleotides. At least 2.5 million CDR3-containing paired-end reads were obtained from each sample. First-strand cDNA was synthesized from all RNA with the Mint cDNA synthesis kit, primed by a TRBC-specific oligonucleotide. All cDNA was treated with uracil-DNA glycosylase and then went through a first 18-cycle PCR with the universal primers M1SS and BC2_uni_R. In the paper's pipeline: Normalization of each sample was performed by random selection of 1 million high-quality reads, each carrying a distinct molecular identifier. Instead of being binned into consensus sequences, reads with shared molecular identifiers were discarded. MiTCR, with a Q25 quality threshold and the strictest error-elimination algorithm, was used for CDR3 identification, clonotype clustering and error correction. A nonparametric unseen species model using Euler transformation provided a lower-bound estimate of total TCR beta diversity. TCRdb applied fastp at Q25 and MiXCR to the public reads, then kept only in-frame beta chains. Every entry covers one CDR3 protein and lists the most common genes and DNA from its rows. TCRdb, rather than the study authors, made the V and J calls. The sample table holds 1.5 million to 2 million distinct CDR3 sequences, of which 28% were seen once. The ten most abundant clones make up roughly 8% of the sample.

The CDR3 starts with the cysteine, ends with the phenylalanine, and has 16 residues. The read is trimmed to its CDR3 DNA, 48 bases read in frame from base 1. The sample consisted of blood. This chain joins TRBV21-1 to TRBJ2-7; TRBD1, the table's D call, was not compared with the DNA. TRBV21-1 is assigned pseudogene status. The sequence was collected from a woman aged 25-40 years in good health. The encoded CDR3 is CASSKPLAGGSYEQYF. In nucleotide form, the sequence is TGTGCCAGCAGCAAACCCCTTGCAGGGGGAAGTTACGAGCAGTACTTC.